These 29 T cell receptor beta chains came from one sample sequenced in a study of CD8+CD57+ T cells in acquired aplastic anemia. The template for TCR beta VDJ and CDR3 sequence profiling was genomic DNA. From the reads, TCRdb called clonotypes with MiXCR, one entry per CDR3 protein. In the table there are some 180,000 distinct CDR3 sequences, 63% of which are singletons. All patients picked for sequencing had shown, by flow cytometry, an expansion of CD8+CD57+ cells. The material sequenced was sorted CD4+, CD8+, or CD8+CD57+ T cells (not recorded which) from PBMCs. Every receptor here comes from a human donor with aplastic anemia.

The CDR3 coding sequence is TGTGCCATCAGTGAGTCGTGGGGAGCGGGGAGACAAGAGACCCAGTACTTC. Translation: CAISESWGAGRQETQYF. V is TRBV10-3 and J is TRBJ2-5; 7 bases match TRBD2. This CDR3 region has 17 residues. The J segment lost 2 bases and the V segment lost 0 bases, leaving 9 bases of the junction unmatched. The germline CDR1 and CDR2 sequences are ENHRY and SYGVKD.

The J gene is TRBJ2-5, the V gene TRBV4-1; 7 bases line up with TRBD1. The V and J ends lost 3 bases and 3 bases, in that order; junction bases with no gene match: 1. The CDR3 totals 13 residues. Germline CDR1 reads MGHRA; CDR2 reads YSYEKL. The CDR3 region is CASSHDREETQYF. CDR3 in DNA: TGCGCCAGCAGCCACGACAGGGAAGAGACCCAGTACTTC.

This clonotype was picked up a small number of times. The DNA of the CDR3 is TGTGCCAGCAGCCTGAAGGGTCAGACAAACTATGGCTACACCTTC. Translating gives CASSLKGQTNYGYTF. J is TRBJ1-2 and V is TRBV6-1, with D hard to call. V lost 6 bases and J lost 2, with 16 bases in between. Germline V gives CDR1 MNHNS, CDR2 SASEGT. CDR3 length: 15 residues.

This clonotype was found once. The V and J genes are TRBV5-1 and TRBJ1-1; D possibly corresponds to TRBD1 (5 bases). Germline-derived CDR1 and CDR2 are SGHRS and YFSETQ. This CDR3 comprises 14 residues. V was clipped by 4 bases and J by 2 bases, with 12 bases between them. CDR3 sequence: CASSQTGLNTEAFF. CDR3 sequence (DNA): TGCGCCAGCAGCCAGACGGGACTTAACACTGAAGCTTTCTTT. Variable domain in full (rest from reference TRBV5-1 and TRBJ1-1): KAGVTQTPRYLIKTRGQQVTLSCSPISGHRSVSWYQQTPGQGLQFLFEYFSETQRNKGNFPGRFSGRQFSNSRSEMNVSTLELGDSALYLCASSQTGLNTEAFFGQGTRLTVV.

The chain carries TRBV5-4 and TRBJ2-2, with no clear D. The CDR3 runs to 11 residues. V lost 9 bases and J lost 3, with 6 bases in between. The V gene's germline CDR1 is SGHNT and CDR2 YYREEE (reference sequence). In DNA, the CDR3 is TGTGCCACCGCGGACACCGGGGAGCTGTTTTTT. This translates into CATADTGELFF.

The gene calls are TRBV6-5 and TRBJ1-1, with D uncertain. Germline V gene data show CDR1 as MNHEY and CDR2 as SVGAGI. Trimming removed 8 bases from V and 4 bases from J, with 11 bases in between. CDR3 length: 12 residues. In nucleotides, the CDR3 is TGTGCCAGCCTTTATAGGGCCACTGAAGCTTTCTTT. It encodes CASLYRATEAFF.

The rearrangement links TRBV7-3 to TRBJ1-1; the D gene is possibly TRBD1 (6 bases). The germline V and J ends were trimmed by 6 bases and 9 bases, with 11 bases remaining between them. The CDR3 consists of 11 residues. Germline CDR1 reads SGHTA; CDR2 reads FQGTGA. The CDR3 sequence: CASRPGGQAFF. The CDR3 bases are TGTGCCAGCAGGCCGGGGGGGCAAGCTTTCTTT.

V is TRBV7-2 and J is TRBJ2-5, with D possibly being TRBD1 (6 bases). CDR3 length: 15 residues. Germline loops: CDR1 SGHTA, CDR2 FQGNSA. V dropped 6 bases and J dropped 4 bases, with 18 bases sitting between them. The CDR3 region is CASRPASGVGETQYF. CDR3 coding DNA: TGTGCCAGCAGACCCGCATCAGGGGTGGGAGAGACCCAGTACTTC.

The J gene is TRBJ2-5, the V gene TRBV2, with a possible D match to TRBD2 (6 bases). This CDR3 comprises 12 residues. With 7 bases removed from V and 5 bases from J, the gap between germline ends came to 11 bases. Germline CDR1 SNHLY, CDR2 FYNNEI. CDR3 DNA: TGTGCCAGCAAGGAGGGTCCCGAGACCCAGTACTTC. It is translated as CASKEGPETQYF.

The chain uses TRBV29-1 and TRBJ2-3, with 13 bases matching TRBD2. The CDR3 sequence is 16 residues long. V lost 6 bases, J lost 2 bases, and 8 bases stayed unmatched. Germline values: CDR1 SQVTM, CDR2 ANQGSEA. The chain's CDR3 is CSVRAGLAGDTDTQYF. The CDR3 DNA reads as TGCAGCGTGAGAGCCGGACTAGCGGGGGACACAGATACGCAGTATTTT.

This sequence joins TRBV7-3 and TRBJ1-1, with D tentatively TRBD1 (5 bases). Trimming left V 7 bases short and J 5 bases short, with 11 bases between. The CDR3 extends over 12 amino acids. The germline V gene has CDR1 SGHTA and CDR2 FQGTGA. The CDR3 sequence is CASTPGGTEAFF. The CDR3 DNA reads as TGTGCCAGCACCCCGGGGGGGACTGAAGCTTTCTTT.

CDR3 bases: TGTGCCAGCAGTGTTCTGGGAGACACTGAAGCTTTCTTT. Its protein product is CASSVLGDTEAFF. The chain combines TRBV2 with TRBJ1-1; D uncertain. CDR1 and CDR2 (germline): SNHLY, FYNNEI. Trimming shortened V by 4 bases and J by 3 bases, and 9 bases separated the two germline ends. The CDR3 has 13 amino acids.

In this sample, this clonotype turned up many times. The chain couples TRBV9 to TRBJ2-1; 14 bases match TRBD2. CDR1 and CDR2 from the germline V gene are SGDLS and YYNGEE. The CDR3 runs to 17 residues. J was trimmed by 2 bases and V by 4 bases; bases with no gene match: 5. The DNA for the CDR3 is TGTGCCAGCAGCTTAAGGACTAGCGGGGGGACCTACAATGAGCAGTTCTTC. Translation gives CASSLRTSGGTYNEQFF.

Here the CDR3 reads CSVEVGAGVEYGYTF. DNA of the CDR3: TGCAGCGTTGAAGTAGGGGCAGGGGTTGAGTATGGCTACACCTTC. V usage is TRBV29-1 and J usage is TRBJ1-2; D perhaps matches TRBD1 (6 bases). The V end was cut by 1 base, the J end by 5 bases, with 17 bases between. The CDR3 totals 15 residues. Germline assignment: CDR1 SQVTM and CDR2 ANQGSEA. Together with reference TRBV29-1 and TRBJ1-2, the CDR3 gives the full variable domain: SAVISQKPSRDICQRGTSLTIQCQVDSQVTMMFWYRQQPGQSLTLIATANQGSEATYESGFVIDKFPISRPNLTFSTLTVSNMSPEDSSIYLCSVEVGAGVEYGYTFGSGTRLTVV.

V gene TRBV29-1 combines with J gene TRBJ2-1, with 7 bases fitting TRBD2. CDR1 SQVTM and CDR2 ANQGSEA come from the germline V gene. The J segment lost 6 bases and the V segment lost 7 bases, leaving 6 bases of the junction unmatched. This CDR3 contains 12 residues. The CDR3 reads CSAERGLNEQFF. The CDR3 region has the DNA TGCAGCGCCGAGCGGGGCCTCAATGAGCAGTTCTTC.

This clonotype was found once. The chain employs TRBV27 and TRBJ2-3, with TRBD1 identical over 11 bases. J was trimmed by 6 bases and V by 8 bases; bases with no gene match: 10. CDR1 MNHEY and CDR2 SMNVEV come from the germline V gene (reference sequence). This CDR3 contains 15 residues. CDR3 loop: CASGPGQGEMDTQYF. Written as DNA, the CDR3 is TGTGCCAGCGGCCCGGGACAGGGGGAAATGGATACGCAGTATTTT.

The chain combines TRBV7-8 with TRBJ2-7; TRBD2 might be the D (5 bases). Germline V gene lookup returns CDR1 SGHVS and CDR2 FQNEAQ. Trimming pared 5 bases from V and 6 bases from J, leaving 17 bases between. The CDR3 spans 14 residues. CDR3 amino acids: CASSQTSGPREQYF. CDR3 sequence (DNA): TGTGCCAGCAGCCAGACGAGCGGACCTCGCGAGCAGTACTTC.

This clonotype was found many times. This CDR3 is CASSLSVPGNQPQHF. The CDR3 region has the DNA TGTGCCAGCAGTTTATCGGTCCCGGGCAATCAGCCCCAGCATTTT. J is TRBJ1-5 and V is TRBV12-3 or TRBV12-4, with D uncertain. The CDR3 consists of 15 residues. Trimming cost V 2 bases and J 2 bases, with 10 bases left between them.

The rearrangement joins TRBV20-1 to TRBJ1-1; the D gene is possibly TRBD1 (6 bases). The germline V and J ends were trimmed by 0 bases and 1 base, with 15 bases remaining between them. Germline V lookup: CDR1 DFQATT, CDR2 SNEGSKA (reference sequence). The CDR3 totals 16 residues. The DNA of the CDR3 is TGCAGTGCTAGAGATTCGGGCGGGACAAGGAACACTGAAGCTTTCTTT. It is translated as CSARDSGGTRNTEAFF.

The rearrangement uses TRBV5-1 and TRBJ2-7; D might be TRBD1 or TRBD2, each matching 5 bases. Germline V gene lookup returns CDR1 SGHRS and CDR2 YFSETQ. The CDR3 has 16 residues. V was clipped by 4 bases and J by 4 bases, with 21 bases between them. CDR3 residues: CASSPGTGLAGYEQYF. The DNA for the CDR3 is TGCGCCAGCAGCCCGGGGACCGGTCTCGCAGGATACGAGCAGTACTTC.

This chain uses TRBV5-1 with TRBJ1-2; D is unclear. This CDR3 is built from 12 residues. V was cut by 4 bases and J by 3 bases, with 7 bases left in between. Germline lookup yields CDR1 SGHRS and CDR2 YFSETQ. CDR3: CASSLPDYGYTF. The CDR3 region has the DNA TGCGCCAGCAGCCTGCCCGACTATGGCTACACCTTC.

This clonotype was seen ten or more times. The V gene is TRBV11-2, the J gene TRBJ2-1, with D tentatively TRBD2 (5 bases). This CDR3 contains 13 residues. V shed 8 bases and J shed 8 bases, with 16 bases lying between them. Looked up from germline, CDR1 is SGHAT and CDR2 is FQNNGV. DNA of the CDR3: TGTGCCAGCGAGGGCCGTTATAGGTATGAGCAGTTCTTC. It encodes CASEGRYRYEQFF.

The genes are TRBV9 and TRBJ2-7; D unresolved. This CDR3 spans 15 amino acids. The germline CDR1 and CDR2 sequences are SGDLS and YYNGEE. The V gene lost 4 bases and the J gene lost 0 bases, with 14 bases spanning the gap. The CDR3 DNA reads TGTGCCAGCAGCCATCAGCCCCCGGACTCCTACGAGCAGTACTTC. Translation gives CASSHQPPDSYEQYF. Together with reference TRBV9 and TRBJ2-7, the CDR3 gives the full variable domain: DSGVTQTPKHLITATGQRVTLRCSPRSGDLSVYWYQQSLDQGLQFLIQYYNGEERAKGNILERFSAQQFPDLHSELNLSSLELGDSALYFCASSHQPPDSYEQYFGPGTRLTVT.

V usage is TRBV15 and J usage is TRBJ1-1; D not resolved. Germline loops: CDR1 LNHNV, CDR2 YYDKDF (reference sequence). Trimming took 3 bases from V and 2 from J, leaving 7 bases between them. This CDR3 is 13 amino acids long. DNA of the CDR3: TGTGCCACCAGCAGGTTGGGAAACACTGAAGCTTTCTTT. This translates into CATSRLGNTEAFF.

CDR3 coding DNA: TGTGCCAGCAGCGGGGGGGACACCGGGGAGCTGTTTTTT. Amino acids: CASSGGDTGELFF. The J gene is TRBJ2-2, the V gene TRBV6-4; 8 bases are shared with TRBD2. This CDR3 has 13 residues. Germline CDR1 is MRHNA and CDR2 is SNTAGT. Germline trimming cut 6 bases from V and 3 bases from J; bases unmatched to any gene: 0.

The CDR3 DNA sequence: TGCAGTGCTCCGACTAGCGGGGGATGGAACACCGGGGAGCTGTTTTTT. Translation: CSAPTSGGWNTGELFF. The chain has TRBV20-1 and TRBJ2-2, with 12 nucleotides matching TRBD2. The V and J ends lost 5 bases and 1 base, in that order; junction bases with no gene match: 5. The germline V gene encodes CDR1 DFQATT and CDR2 SNEGSKA (reference sequence). The CDR3 runs to 16 residues.

The rearrangement links TRBV10-1 to TRBJ1-5; D unclear. This CDR3 comprises 15 residues. Germline V gene data show CDR1 as WNHNN and CDR2 as SYGVQD (reference sequence). Trimming removed 6 bases at V and 0 bases at J, with 12 bases between. The CDR3: CASRGVRDSNQPQHF. In DNA, the CDR3 is TGCGCCAGCAGGGGTGTTAGGGATAGCAATCAGCCCCAGCATTTT.

The rearrangement joins TRBV29-1 to TRBJ1-2, with a weak D call TRBD1 (6 bases). Germline-derived CDR1 and CDR2 are SQVTM and ANQGSEA. This CDR3 has 14 residues. The V gene lost 8 bases and the J gene lost 1 base, with 17 bases spanning the gap. CDR3 region: CSLEAEGGNYGYTF. The CDR3 DNA reads as TGCAGCTTAGAGGCAGAGGGGGGTAACTATGGCTACACCTTC.

The table lists this clonotype with a count of one. This chain connects TRBV6-2 or TRBV6-3 to TRBJ1-5, with TRBD1 identical over 8 bases. The junction had 1 base not matched to a gene; V was cut back by 2 bases and J by 1 base. The CDR3 loop spans 15 amino acids. Germline V gene data show CDR1 as MNHEY and CDR2 as SVGEGT. As DNA, the CDR3 is TGTGCCAGCAGTTACGGGACAGGAAGCAATCAGCCCCAGCATTTT. It yields the protein CASSYGTGSNQPQHF.